This T cell receptor beta chain was sequenced for a study of CD8 T cells in ankylosing spondylitis. About this clonotype: Its antigen is still unknown.

Germline assignment: CDR1 SGHRS and CDR2 YFSETQ. V lost 2 bases and J lost 8; bases outside the gene matches: 6. This CDR3 has 14 amino acids. Overall study results and limits: Researchers reportedly found disease-linked clones significantly enriched in matched ankylosing spondylitis synovial fluid. Peripheral blood samples showed relatively rare disease-linked clones, and these clones were CD8+. Earlier studies detected some motif variants in reactive arthritis synovial fluid and blood. Seemingly characteristic of ankylosing spondylitis blood was a TCR beta motif consisting of about 8 highly homologous variants.

Quantitative 5'-RACE with molecular barcodes was used to make the TCR beta libraries. TCRdb fed the 5' RACE reads into MiXCR, producing one record per CDR3 protein. The sample comprises a few hundred thousand distinct CDR3 sequences, about a fifth of which are singletons, and about 16% rests with the top ten. This clonotype was obtained from a male donor with ankylosing spondylitis. The material sequenced was blood, either unsorted or a sorted T cell fraction (not recorded which). The chain uses TRBV5-1 and TRBJ2-1; 8 nucleotides match TRBD2. In DNA form, the CDR3 reads TGCGCCAGCAGCTTTCGGACTAGCCCCGATGAGCAGTTCTTC. It yields the protein CASSFRTSPDEQFF. The whole variable domain, remainder taken from reference TRBV5-1 and TRBJ2-1, is KAGVTQTPRYLIKTRGQQVTLSCSPISGHRSVSWYQQTPGQGLQFLFEYFSETQRNKGNFPGRFSGRQFSNSRSEMNVSTLELGDSALYLCASSFRTSPDEQFFGPGTRLTVL.